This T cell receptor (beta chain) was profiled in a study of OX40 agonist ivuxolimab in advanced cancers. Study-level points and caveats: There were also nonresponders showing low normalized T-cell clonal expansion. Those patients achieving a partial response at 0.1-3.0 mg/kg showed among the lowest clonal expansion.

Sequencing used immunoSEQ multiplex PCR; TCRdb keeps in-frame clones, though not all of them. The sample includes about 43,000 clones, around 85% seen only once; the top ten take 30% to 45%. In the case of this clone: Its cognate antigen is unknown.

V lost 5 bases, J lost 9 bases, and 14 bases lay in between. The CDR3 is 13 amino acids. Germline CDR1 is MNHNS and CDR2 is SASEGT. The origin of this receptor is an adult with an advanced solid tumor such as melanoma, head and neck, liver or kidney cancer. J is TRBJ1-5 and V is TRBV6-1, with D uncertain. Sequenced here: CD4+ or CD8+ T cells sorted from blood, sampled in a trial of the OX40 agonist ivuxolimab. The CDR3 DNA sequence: TGTGCCAGCAGTTCCTCGGCCTTTGGGCCCCAGCATTTT. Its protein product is CASSSSAFGPQHF.